This TCR beta chain was captured by sequencing in a study of shared clonotypes between healthy human individuals. Study-wide points: Clonotypes that were shared across a handful of donors made up about 4.5% of naive CD4 clonotypes. Generally, naive subsets (rather than memory subsets) showed larger estimated richness.

In germline, CDR1 is MNHEY, CDR2 SMNVEV (reference sequence). The J segment lost 8 bases and the V segment lost 8 bases, leaving 11 bases of the junction unmatched. This CDR3 has 14 amino acids. As for this clone: Antigen: not known.

Researchers ran the assay at a deep level. Profiling relied on immunoSEQ multiplex PCR, and the TCRdb table lists in-frame clones only, not all of them. The sample has under 2,500,000 clones, approximately 94% seen once. Caucasian adults living in Nashville, Tennessee, provided all samples. The receptor's source is a man between 18 and 29 years old in good health. The sequencing sample was made of naive CD4+ T cells sorted from blood. Documented subset: CD45RA+ positively selected. V usage is TRBV27 and J usage is TRBJ1-2; 10 bases map to TRBD1. In DNA, the CDR3 is TGTGCCAGCCGTCGGACAGGGGGAATATGGGGCTACACCTTC. The encoded protein is CASRRTGGIWGYTF.